The next 32 T cell receptor beta chains were all read from a single sample in a study of regulatory T cells in long-lasting Graves disease. The time point here: newly diagnosed GD, antithyroid drugs for less than 3 months. With RNA extracted from PBMCs as input, the TCR library was made. Sequencing libraries for TCR beta were prepared with iRepertoire HTBI primers and Arm-PCR of CDR3 regions. TCRdb analysed the multiplex PCR reads with MiXCR anew, one entry per CDR3 protein. This table holds 440,000 or so distinct CDR3 sequences, about 17% found once. A further study also used this sample, focusing on T cells in Graves' hyperthyroidism and ophthalmopathy.

The sequences come from peripheral blood mononuclear cells (PBMCs), collected at new diagnosis, from a patient treated with antithyroid drugs. The receptors originated from a woman aged 25 to 45 with Graves disease.

This clonotype was seen repeatedly, ten times or more. The chain has TRBV3-1 and TRBJ2-3, with 8 bases that match TRBD2. The ends lost 1 base at V and 2 bases at J; junction bases unmatched: 14. Germline assignment: CDR1 LGHDT and CDR2 YNNKEL (reference sequence). The CDR3 loop spans 19 amino acids. The CDR3 DNA reads TGTGCCAGCAGCCAAGTAGGGCCGGGAGGGTCCGAGATCACAGATACGCAGTATTTT. Amino acid sequence: CASSQVGPGGSEITDTQYF.

This clonotype appeared many times. This chain uses TRBV20-1 with TRBJ1-1; D gene ambiguous. Germline V CDR1 and CDR2: DFQATT, SNEGSKA (reference sequence). This CDR3 has 14 residues. The V end was cut by 6 bases, the J end by 3 bases, with 17 bases between. CDR3 bases: TGCAGTGCCCAAGTGAACAGTCAGGACACTGAAGCTTTCTTT. Its translation: CSAQVNSQDTEAFF.

This clonotype has only a few counts. This chain uses TRBV7-8 with TRBJ2-3; D ambiguous. Trimming removed 3 bases at V and 2 bases at J, with 9 bases between. This CDR3 spans 14 amino acids. Germline loops: CDR1 SGHVS, CDR2 FQNEAQ. The CDR3 loop is CASSFRHTTDTQYF. CDR3 DNA sequence: TGTGCCAGCAGCTTTCGCCACACCACAGATACGCAGTATTTT. The whole variable domain, remainder taken from reference TRBV7-8 and TRBJ2-3, is GAGVSQSPRYKVAKRGQDVALRCDPISGHVSLFWYQQALGQGPEFLTYFQNEAQLDKSGLPSDRFFAERPEGSVSTLKIQRTQQEDSAVYLCASSFRHTTDTQYFGPGTRLTVL.

The CDR3 DNA sequence: TGTGCCAGTAGTATAGATGTTGAGACTAGCGGGAGGGCCCAGGAGACCCAGTACTTC. Its translation is CASSIDVETSGRAQETQYF. The genes are TRBV19 and TRBJ2-5, with 14 bases matching TRBD2. J lost 5 bases, V lost 0 bases, and 11 bases had no gene match. The CDR3 has 19 amino acids. The germline V gene has CDR1 LNHDA and CDR2 SQIVND (reference sequence).

The J gene is TRBJ2-5, the V gene TRBV19; D is possibly TRBD2 (5 bases). Germline loops: CDR1 LNHDA, CDR2 SQIVND (reference sequence). The CDR3 has 13 residues. V was pared by 0 bases and J by 7 bases, with 9 bases between. CDR3 sequence (DNA): TGTGCCAGTAGTATAGATCGTCGGGGGACCCAGTACTTC. It specifies CASSIDRRGTQYF.

In the case of this clonotype: This may stem from a read error, because a much larger clone lies one nucleotide away. J is TRBJ2-5 and V is TRBV18; unclear D gene. The CDR3 has 15 amino acids. Deletions cut 2 bases from V and 1 base from J, with 11 bases between. Germline V lookup: CDR1 KGHSH, CDR2 LQKENI. CDR3 nucleotides: TGTGCCAGCTCACCATTGTTTGGGATCCAAGAGACCCAGTACTTC. Encoded protein: CASSPLFGIQETQYF.

As to this clonotype: Being one base from a much bigger clone, this may be a read error. The rearrangement links TRBV5-5 to TRBJ2-5; D is possibly TRBD1 or TRBD2 (5 bases each). Germline CDR1 is SGHKS and CDR2 is YYEKEE (reference sequence). The CDR3 contains 13 residues. Trimming removed 3 bases from V and 5 bases from J, with 11 bases in between. CDR3 residues: CASSSIGEETQYF. CDR3 coding DNA: TGTGCCAGCAGCTCAATAGGGGAGGAGACCCAGTACTTC.

To note about this clonotype: One junction end disagrees with the germline gene, perhaps due to a read error. The chain uses TRBV28 and TRBJ2-3; D is tentatively TRBD1 or TRBD2 (5 bases each). Looked up from germline, CDR1 is MDHEN and CDR2 is SYDVKM. This CDR3 region has 15 residues. The CDR3 loop is CASGFPGARINTQYF. CDR3 DNA sequence: TGTGCCAGCGGTTTCCCCGGGGCGAGAATTAATACGCAGTATTTT.

This clonotype has ten or more counts. This chain links TRBV7-9 with TRBJ2-7; maybe TRBD2 (6 bases). Germline CDR1 is SEHNR and CDR2 is FQNEAQ (reference sequence). Trimming took off 5 bases at V and 3 bases at J, with 11 bases between the two ends. The CDR3 runs to 13 residues. The CDR3 protein is CASSPSDSYEQYF. The CDR3, as DNA: TGTGCCAGCAGCCCTAGCGACAGCTACGAGCAGTACTTC.

This clonotype occurred a few times. J is TRBJ2-1 and V is TRBV5-1; 9 bases line up with TRBD1. With V trimmed by 4 bases and J by 10 bases, 18 bases remained unmatched. The length of the CDR3 is 17 residues. Looked up from germline, CDR1 is SGHRS and CDR2 is YFSETQ. The CDR3 DNA follows: TGCGCCAGCAGCCCCAACCCAAGGACAGGGGCCTCGGTCGAGCAGTTCTTC. Its translation is CASSPNPRTGASVEQFF.

The chain has TRBV20-1 and TRBJ1-2; 10 bases agree with TRBD1. Per the germline V gene, CDR1 is DFQATT and CDR2 is SNEGSKA (reference sequence). J was trimmed by 1 base and V by 6 bases; bases with no gene match: 11. CDR3 length equals 16 residues. CDR3 residues: CSATSGTGVGNYGYTF. The CDR3 DNA reads TGCAGTGCCACCTCCGGGACAGGGGTCGGTAACTATGGCTACACCTTC.

This clonotype was counted a few times. This rearrangement joins TRBV6-1 to TRBJ2-7; D is unresolved. This CDR3 is 12 amino acids long. Germline values: CDR1 MNHNS, CDR2 SASEGT. Trimming removed 8 bases from V and 1 base from J, with 9 bases in between. Here the CDR3 reads CASGDPSYEQYF. The CDR3 bases are TGTGCCAGCGGAGATCCTTCCTACGAGCAGTACTTC.

This clonotype was observed many times. The chain carries TRBV10-3 and TRBJ2-7; the match to TRBD2 covers 9 bases. Losses at the gene ends were 5 bases for V and 2 bases for J; bases not matched to a gene: 4. In germline, CDR1 is ENHRY, CDR2 SYGVKD. CDR3 length equals 14 residues. The CDR3 loop reads CAISLAGVPYEQYF. The CDR3 coding sequence is TGTGCCATCAGTTTAGCGGGAGTCCCCTACGAGCAGTACTTC.

There are many counts of this clonotype. This chain links TRBV18 with TRBJ2-7; 12 bases map to TRBD2. Germline assignment: CDR1 KGHSH and CDR2 LQKENI. This CDR3 comprises 15 residues. J was trimmed by 5 bases and V by 2 bases; bases with no gene match: 4. The CDR3 DNA reads as TGTGCCAGCTCACCAAGGACTAGCGGGAAAAACGAGCAGTACTTC. Translating gives CASSPRTSGKNEQYF.

The gene calls are TRBV27 and TRBJ2-2; D remains unclear. The CDR3 length is 12 residues. Trimming removed 6 bases at V and 4 bases at J, with 6 bases between. Germline V gene data show CDR1 as MNHEY and CDR2 as SMNVEV (reference sequence). The CDR3, as DNA: TGTGCCAGCAGATTCTTCACCGGGGAGCTGTTTTTT. Its translation: CASRFFTGELFF.

This clonotype was picked up many times. This chain links TRBV18 with TRBJ1-1; tentative D call: TRBD1 (5 bases). The CDR3 loop spans 13 amino acids. The V gene lost 3 bases and the J gene lost 10 bases, with 15 bases spanning the gap. From germline, CDR1 is KGHSH and CDR2 LQKENI. CDR3 in DNA: TGTGCCAGCTCACCGGGGCAGGCAGGAAGAGCTTTCTTT. This encodes CASSPGQAGRAFF.

This clonotype has ten or more counts. The rearrangement uses TRBV5-1 and TRBJ1-5, with 8 bases aligning to TRBD1. V shed 5 bases and J 11 bases; nucleotides not matched to a gene: 12. The CDR3 sequence is 14 residues long. The germline CDR1 and CDR2 sequences are SGHRS and YFSETQ. The CDR3 sequence: CASRPTGGAGAQHF. The DNA of the CDR3 is TGCGCCAGCAGGCCTACAGGGGGAGCAGGGGCCCAGCATTTT. The whole variable domain, filled in from reference TRBV5-1 and TRBJ1-5, reads KAGVTQTPRYLIKTRGQQVTLSCSPISGHRSVSWYQQTPGQGLQFLFEYFSETQRNKGNFPGRFSGRQFSNSRSEMNVSTLELGDSALYLCASRPTGGAGAQHFGDGTRLSIL.

This clonotype has only a few counts. The chain recombines TRBV19 with TRBJ2-1; tentative D call: TRBD2 (5 bases). This CDR3 comprises 16 residues. CDR1 LNHDA and CDR2 SQIVND come from the germline V gene (reference sequence). Trimming removed 3 bases from V and 7 bases from J, with 19 bases in between. For the CDR3, the DNA is TGTGCCAGTAGTATCAGTAGCGAGAATCTAGGGAATGAGCAGTTCTTC. Translation: CASSISSENLGNEQFF.

This clonotype showed up just a few times. The chain recombines TRBV7-2 with TRBJ2-1, with 12 bases aligning to TRBD2. The CDR3 extends over 15 amino acids. CDR1 is SGHTA and CDR2 is FQGNSA in the germline V gene. V was clipped by 6 bases and J by 4 bases; unmatched bases: 4. The CDR3 loop reads CASRASGRAYNEQFF. The CDR3 DNA sequence: TGTGCCAGCAGAGCTAGCGGGAGGGCGTACAATGAGCAGTTCTTC. Supplemented by reference TRBV7-2 and TRBJ2-1, the full variable domain reads GAGVSQSPSNKVTEKGKDVELRCDPISGHTALYWYRQSLGQGLEFLIYFQGNSAPDKSGLPSDRFSAERTGGSVSTLTIQRTQQEDSAVYLCASRASGRAYNEQFFGPGTRLTVL.

This clonotype was detected ten times or more. This chain joins TRBV28 and TRBJ1-1; D not resolved. The CDR3 extends over 13 amino acids. Germline V CDR1 and CDR2: MDHEN, SYDVKM. Trimming took 5 bases from V and 0 from J, leaving 7 bases between them. The CDR3 spells CASSRRLNTEAFF. The CDR3 DNA follows: TGTGCCAGCAGTAGGCGGTTGAACACTGAAGCTTTCTTT.

The chain couples TRBV19 to TRBJ1-1; D may be TRBD1 (5 bases). The CDR3 sequence is 11 residues long. V gave up 7 bases and J gave up 4 bases, with 7 bases separating them. Germline V gives CDR1 LNHDA, CDR2 SQIVND (reference sequence). The CDR3 spells CASMGGTEAFF. The CDR3 DNA sequence: TGTGCCAGTATGGGGGGCACTGAAGCTTTCTTT.

This clonotype was counted ten times or more. The gene calls are TRBV28 and TRBJ2-3; 7 nucleotides align to TRBD2. The V gene end was trimmed by 5 bases and the J gene end by 0 bases; junction bases not matched to a gene: 5. In germline, CDR1 is MDHEN, CDR2 SYDVKM. The CDR3 has 15 residues. Here the CDR3 reads CASSISGLSTDTQYF. The CDR3, as DNA: TGTGCCAGCAGTATTAGCGGGTTAAGCACAGATACGCAGTATTTT.

The J gene is TRBJ2-5, the V gene TRBV20-1, with 8 bases identical to TRBD1. The CDR3 consists of 17 residues. With V trimmed by 6 bases and J by 2 bases, 17 bases remained unmatched. CDR1 is DFQATT and CDR2 is SNEGSKA in the germline V gene (reference sequence). CDR3 in amino acids: CSAQGTGQASRQETQYF. CDR3 bases: TGCAGTGCCCAGGGTACGGGACAGGCCTCGAGGCAAGAGACCCAGTACTTC.

This rearrangement joins TRBV9 to TRBJ2-7, with TRBD2 matching 7 bases. This CDR3 spans 15 amino acids. J gave up 0 bases and V 0 bases, and 3 bases lay outside the gene matches. CDR1 and CDR2 from the germline V gene are SGDLS and YYNGEE. In DNA, the CDR3 is TGTGCCAGCAGCGTAGACAGCGGGATCTCCTACGAGCAGTACTTC. As protein: CASSVDSGISYEQYF.

The rearrangement uses TRBV29-1 and TRBJ2-1; D ambiguous. The CDR3 runs 11 residues. Germline assignment: CDR1 SQVTM and CDR2 ANQGSEA. The V end lost 4 bases, the J end lost 4 bases, and 5 bases lay between the germline ends. CDR3 sequence (DNA): TGCAGCGTTGCCCAGTACAATGAGCAGTTCTTC. As protein: CSVAQYNEQFF.

This clonotype was observed at least ten times. The chain combines TRBV27 with TRBJ2-7; TRBD2 matches at 13 bases. CDR3 length: 16 amino acids. The germline CDR1 and CDR2 sequences are MNHEY and SMNVEV (reference sequence). J gave up 3 bases and V 5 bases, and 7 bases lay outside the gene matches. Here the CDR3 DNA reads TGTGCCAGCAGTCAGGGGACTAGCGGGAAATACTACGAGCAGTACTTC. Translating gives CASSQGTSGKYYEQYF.

This clonotype came up many times. The gene calls are TRBV18 and TRBJ1-2; the D is unclear. CDR1 is KGHSH and CDR2 is LQKENI in the germline V gene. Deletions cut 0 bases from V and 8 bases from J, with 7 bases between. The length of the CDR3 is 12 residues. The CDR3 nucleotides read TGTGCCAGCTCACCACCGAGTAAGGGCTACACCTTC. Translated: CASSPPSKGYTF.

About this clonotype itself: A much bigger clone sits one base away, suggesting this may be a read error. The rearrangement links TRBV20-1 to TRBJ2-7, with a weak D call TRBD2 (6 bases). The CDR3 runs 14 residues. Germline V gene data show CDR1 as DFQATT and CDR2 as SNEGSKA (reference sequence). The CDR3 is CSPRSGDPAYEQYF. The CDR3 nucleotides are TGCAGCCCCCGTTCGGGGGACCCCGCCTACGAGCAGTACTTC.

This clonotype was detected a few times. V gene TRBV19 combines with J gene TRBJ2-7; TRBD2 matches 8 bases. The CDR3 is made up of 15 amino acids. The germline gives CDR1 LNHDA, CDR2 SQIVND (reference sequence). J gave up 3 bases and V 3 bases, and 7 bases lay outside the gene matches. The CDR3 bases are TGTGCCAGTAGTATTCCCGGGAGGGCCAGCTACGAGCAGTACTTC. It translates to CASSIPGRASYEQYF. The whole variable domain, filled in from reference TRBV19 and TRBJ2-7, reads DGGITQSPKYLFRKEGQNVTLSCEQNLNHDAMYWYRQDPGQGLRLIYYSQIVNDFQKGDIAEGYSVSREKKESFPLTVTSAQKNPTAFYLCASSIPGRASYEQYFGPGTRLTVT.

This clonotype was observed a few times. V usage is TRBV27 and J usage is TRBJ2-1; D gene uncertain. The germline CDR1 and CDR2 sequences are MNHEY and SMNVEV (reference sequence). Trimming removed 5 bases from V and 5 bases from J, with 4 bases in between. The length of the CDR3 is 11 residues. This CDR3 reads CASSVHNEQFF. The CDR3 DNA is TGTGCCAGCAGTGTACACAATGAGCAGTTCTTC.

Comments on this clonotype: Germline is not matched at one junction end, which may reflect a read error. This chain joins TRBV6-1 and TRBJ1-1; D is unclear. Germline loops: CDR1 MNHNS, CDR2 SASEGT. This CDR3 is built from 16 residues. The CDR3, as DNA: TGTGCCAGCAGTGAAGGTCGGTACGGAATGAATACTGAAGCTTTCTTT. Translated: CASSEGRYGMNTEAFF.

This clonotype was observed a few times. The V gene is TRBV5-4, the J gene TRBJ1-6; TRBD1 is a possible D gene (6 bases). V gave up 2 bases and J gave up 8 bases, with 11 bases separating them. This CDR3 spans 14 amino acids. Germline lookup yields CDR1 SGHNT and CDR2 YYREEE (reference sequence). Here the CDR3 reads CASSLGDNYSPLHF. As DNA, the CDR3 is TGTGCCAGCAGCTTAGGGGACAATTATTCACCCCTCCACTTT.